The rows below give T cell receptor beta chains drawn from one sample of a study of CD8+ T cells in alopecia areata. Method: immunoSEQ multiplex PCR; TCRdb's copy keeps in-frame clones and lacks some. The sample records just over 150,000 clones, approximately 65% being singletons. The source was CD4+ T cells sorted from blood, collected at week 4, from a patient treated with tofacitinib. The origin of the receptors is a human donor with alopecia areata. Each CDR3 is given with its conserved first and last residue. The order of the fields is V gene, J gene, clone size, D gene, CDR3 DNA, CDR3 protein. A D gene is named only where the DNA matches it firmly. The size field is filled for only some rows; it gives once, few, many or a size class.

TRBV29-1	TRBJ2-3	NA	TRBD1	TGCAGCCAAAAACGGACAGGGGGAAGCACAGATACGCAGTATTTT	CSQKRTGGSTDTQYF
TRBV5-6	TRBJ2-3	NA	NA	TGTGCGACGCAGGCAATCAGCACAGATACGCAGTATTTT	CATQAISTDTQYF
TRBV5-6	TRBJ1-1	NA	NA	TGTGCCAGCAGCTTGACAGGGAGGGCTGAAGCTTTCTTT	CASSLTGRAEAFF
TRBV29-1	TRBJ2-1	few	NA	TGCAGCGTGGGGACATATACCTACAATGAGCAGTTCTTC	CSVGTYTYNEQFF
TRBV2	TRBJ1-5	NA	NA	TGTGCCAGCAGTGAAGGGGGGCGTAGGGTTGATCAGCCCCAGCATTTT	CASSEGGRRVDQPQHF
TRBV2	TRBJ1-6	NA	NA	TGTGCCAGCAGTGAATCCCAGGGTCGATCACCCCTCCACTTT	CASSESQGRSPLHF
TRBV29-1	TRBJ2-3	NA	TRBD1	TGCAGCGCGACAGGGGACCTCACAGATACGCAGTATTTT	CSATGDLTDTQYF
TRBV30	TRBJ1-6	NA	NA	TGTGCCTGGAGTGTACTGGGGGCCAATTCACCCCTCCACTTT	CAWSVLGANSPLHF
TRBV9	TRBJ2-5	few	NA	TGTGCCAGCAGCGTAGCTGGGTGGGGTAGGCAAGAGACCCAGTACTTC	CASSVAGWGRQETQYF
TRBV30	TRBJ2-2	NA	NA	TGTGCCTGGAGTGCTAGACTCGGGGAGCTGTTTTTT	CAWSARLGELFF
TRBV7-2	TRBJ1-2	NA	NA	TGTGCCAGCAGCTCCCAAGCTAACTATGGCTACACCTTC	CASSSQANYGYTF
TRBV4-1	TRBJ2-5	NA	TRBD2	TGCGCCAGCAGCCAAGTTCTAGCGGGGGGGCCGGAGACCCAGTACTTC	CASSQVLAGGPETQYF
TRBV2	TRBJ1-2	NA	TRBD1	TGTGCCAGCAGGGGACAGGGGGCGAGTGGCTACACCTTC	CASRGQGASGYTF
TRBV7-3	TRBJ1-2	once	NA	TGTGCCAGCAGCAACACAGGCCAGGTTGGCTACACCTTC	CASSNTGQVGYTF
TRBV6-6	TRBJ1-1	NA	NA	TGTGCCAGCGGTAGACTGACCTCGACAGGAGCTTTCTTT	CASGRLTSTGAFF
TRBV5-4	TRBJ2-1	NA	NA	TGTGCCAGCAGCTTAGGGACAGCCCGGGGGGAGCAGTTCTTC	CASSLGTARGEQFF
TRBV5-6	TRBJ1-4	NA	NA	TGTGCCAGCAGCTTGAGGGGAACTAATGAAAAACTGTTTTTT	CASSLRGTNEKLFF
TRBV10-3	TRBJ2-3	NA	TRBD2	TGTGCCATCCAAGGGACTAAACCCACAGATACGCAGTATTTT	CAIQGTKPTDTQYF
TRBV27	TRBJ2-6	NA	NA	TGTGCCAGCAGTTTAGATAGTGGGGCCAACGTCCTGACTTTC	CASSLDSGANVLTF
TRBV4-3	TRBJ1-6	few	TRBD1	TGCGCCAGCAGCCGGGAGACAGGGGGTTCACCCCTCCACTTT	CASSRETGGSPLHF
TRBV5-4	TRBJ2-7	NA	NA	TGTGCCAGCAGCCCTGGGCAGGGCCTCGGCTACGAGCAGTACTTC	CASSPGQGLGYEQYF
TRBV6-5	TRBJ2-6	NA	NA	TGTGCCAGTGAATCGCGGACCTCTGGGGCCAACGTCCTGACTTTC	CASESRTSGANVLTF
TRBV5-6	TRBJ2-3	many	NA	TGTGCCAGCAGCCAGATAACAGATACGCAGTATTTT	CASSQITDTQYF
TRBV30	TRBJ1-1	NA	TRBD1	TGTGCCTGGACCAGACAGGGCGGGTTTATTAACACTGAAGCTTTCTTT	CAWTRQGGFINTEAFF
TRBV11-2	TRBJ2-1	once	NA	TGTGCCAGCAGCCCCCGCGGAGGAGGCAATGAGCAGTTCTTC	CASSPRGGGNEQFF
TRBV29-1	TRBJ2-1	NA	NA	TGCAGCGTTGAAGTCTACAATGAGCAGTTCTTC	CSVEVYNEQFF
TRBV2	TRBJ1-1	NA	NA	TGTGCCAGCAATGGTGACAGAAACACTGAAGCTTTCTTT	CASNGDRNTEAFF
TRBV6-5	TRBJ2-3	NA	TRBD2	TGTGCCAGCAGTTACTCCAGCGGGGGGCCAGCAGATACGCAGTATTTT	CASSYSSGGPADTQYF
TRBV6-5	TRBJ1-5	few	TRBD1	TGTGCCAGCAGAGAAACAGGGGGAGTGGGTCAGCCCCAGCATTTT	CASRETGGVGQPQHF
TRBV5-1	TRBJ1-5	NA	NA	TGCGCCAGCAGCTTGGGGGGCGGCTCTACGGGCAATCAGCCCCAGCATTTT	CASSLGGGSTGNQPQHF
TRBV4-3	TRBJ1-2	NA	NA	TGCGCCAGCAGCCAAGACACGCCATCAGCCCCATCCTATGGCTACACCTTC	CASSQDTPSAPSYGYTF